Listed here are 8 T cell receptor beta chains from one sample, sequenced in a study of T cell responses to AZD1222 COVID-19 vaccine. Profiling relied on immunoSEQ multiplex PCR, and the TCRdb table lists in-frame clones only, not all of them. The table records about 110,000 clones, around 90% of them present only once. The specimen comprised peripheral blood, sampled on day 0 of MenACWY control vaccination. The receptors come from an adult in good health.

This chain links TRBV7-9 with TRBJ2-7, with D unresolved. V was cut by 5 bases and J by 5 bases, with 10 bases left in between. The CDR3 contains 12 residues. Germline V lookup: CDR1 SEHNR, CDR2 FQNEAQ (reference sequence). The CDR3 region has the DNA TGTGCCAGCAGCGCGCGATCCAACGAGCAGTACTTC. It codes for CASSARSNEQYF.

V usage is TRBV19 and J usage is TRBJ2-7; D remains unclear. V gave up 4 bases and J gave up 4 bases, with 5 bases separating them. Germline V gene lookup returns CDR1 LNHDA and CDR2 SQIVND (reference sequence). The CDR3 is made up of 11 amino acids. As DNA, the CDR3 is TGTGCCAGTAGTAACGGTTACGAGCAGTACTTC. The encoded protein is CASSNGYEQYF.

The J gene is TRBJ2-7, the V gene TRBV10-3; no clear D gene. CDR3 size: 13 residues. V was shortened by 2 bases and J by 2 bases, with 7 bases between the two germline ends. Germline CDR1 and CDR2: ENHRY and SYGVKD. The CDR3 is CAISEVYTYEQYF. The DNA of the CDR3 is TGTGCCATCAGTGAGGTCTACACCTACGAGCAGTACTTC.

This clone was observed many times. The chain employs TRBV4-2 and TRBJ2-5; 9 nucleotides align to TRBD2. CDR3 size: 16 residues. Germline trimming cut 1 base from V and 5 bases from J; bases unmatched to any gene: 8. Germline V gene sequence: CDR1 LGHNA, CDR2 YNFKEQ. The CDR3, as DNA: TGTGCCAGCAGCCAAGGGGCGCGGGAGGGATCGGAGACCCAGTACTTC. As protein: CASSQGAREGSETQYF.

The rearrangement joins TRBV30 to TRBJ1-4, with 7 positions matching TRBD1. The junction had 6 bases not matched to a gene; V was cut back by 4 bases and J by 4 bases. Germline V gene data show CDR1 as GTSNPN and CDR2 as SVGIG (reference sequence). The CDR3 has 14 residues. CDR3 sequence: CAWTRDRNNEKLFF. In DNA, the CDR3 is TGTGCCTGGACTCGGGACAGAAATAATGAAAAACTGTTTTTT.

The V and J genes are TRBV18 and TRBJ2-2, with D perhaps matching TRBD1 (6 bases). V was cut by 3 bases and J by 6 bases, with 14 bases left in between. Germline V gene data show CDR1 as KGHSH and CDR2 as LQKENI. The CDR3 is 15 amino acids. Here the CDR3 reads CASSPSTGWAGELFF. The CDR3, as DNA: TGTGCCAGCTCACCCTCGACAGGTTGGGCCGGGGAGCTGTTTTTT.

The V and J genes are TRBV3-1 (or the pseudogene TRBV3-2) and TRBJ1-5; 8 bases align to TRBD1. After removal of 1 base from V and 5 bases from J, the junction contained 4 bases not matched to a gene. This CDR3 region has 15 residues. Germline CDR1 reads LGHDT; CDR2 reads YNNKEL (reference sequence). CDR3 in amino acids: CASSQGGQGYQPQHF. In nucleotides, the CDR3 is TGTGCCAGCAGCCAAGGCGGACAGGGATATCAGCCCCAGCATTTT.

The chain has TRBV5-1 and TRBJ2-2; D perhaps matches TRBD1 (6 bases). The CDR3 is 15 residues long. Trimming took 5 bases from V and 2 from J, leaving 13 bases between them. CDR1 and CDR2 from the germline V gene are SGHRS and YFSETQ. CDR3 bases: TGCGCCAGCAGTTTGACAGGCCCCAACACCGGGGAGCTGTTTTTT. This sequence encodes CASSLTGPNTGELFF. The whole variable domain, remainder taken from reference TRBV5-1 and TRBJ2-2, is KAGVTQTPRYLIKTRGQQVTLSCSPISGHRSVSWYQQTPGQGLQFLFEYFSETQRNKGNFPGRFSGRQFSNSRSEMNVSTLELGDSALYLCASSLTGPNTGELFFGEGSRLTVL.